This entry concerns a single TCR beta chain. Its specificity is unknown. This sample is drawn from a study of T cells after posttransplantation cyclophosphamide. Findings and limits, study-wide: Recipient CMV seropositivity and CMV reactivation strongly tracked TRB clonality. TRB overlap between skin or GI tissue T cells and blood was limited.

Controls had myeloablative marrow grafts with methotrexate and calcineurin inhibitor, sampled at 1 year. Data came from immunoSEQ multiplex PCR; TCRdb stores just in-frame clones and leaves some out. The sample lists about 20,000 clones, 80% to 90% occurring once. Sequenced material: PBMCs, taken after an allogeneic stem cell transplant with a calcineurin inhibitor and methotrexate. This clonotype originated in a female patient aged 50 to 65 who received an allogeneic stem cell transplant from an unrelated donor, was CMV-positive, and had chronic GVHD only. Part of the T cell pool may stem from the graft donor.

DNA of the CDR3: TGTGCCAGCAGTTGGTCGGGTAATCAGCCCCAGCATTTT. Protein: CASSWSGNQPQHF. This chain uses TRBV6-5 with TRBJ1-5; the D is unclear. The CDR3 runs to 13 residues. Germline V lookup: CDR1 MNHEY, CDR2 SVGAGI. The germline V and J ends were trimmed by 4 bases and 4 bases, with 8 bases remaining between them.